This passage covers 5 T cell receptor beta chains from one sample sequenced in a study of human T cells and chemical hapten exposure (dated by TCRdb to the early 2020s). Read against the paper, the sample's time point label means: patch test 2, 6 weeks after DPC sensitization. The meaning of the sample's treatment or condition label: therapeutic diphenylcyclopropenone sensitization with weekly scalp DPC. The library was made by RACE. The sequencer was a NextSeq 500. TCRdb cleaned the public reads at Q25 with fastp, built clones with MiXCR and kept in-frame beta chains. Rows with a matching CDR3 protein are joined into one entry that keeps the most common DNA and genes. In this sample the table shows around 130,000 distinct CDR3 sequences, roughly 10% of which occur a single time. The ten biggest clones cover 1.3% to 1.5% of the sample. The sample here was whole blood, taken in connection with sensitization to the hapten diphenylcyclopropenone (DPC). The receptors here all came from a woman in her fifties or sixties with alopecia areata. Some clones in this sample may be carry-over from other donors' samples.

This clonotype was detected ten times or more. The rearrangement joins TRBV12-3 or TRBV12-4 to TRBJ2-1; 13 bases map to TRBD2. Trimming took 5 bases from V and 6 from J; bases not matched to a gene: 4. The CDR3 runs to 15 residues. The CDR3 DNA is TGTGCCAGCAGTCCTAGGACTAGCGGGGGCAATGAGCAGTTCTTC. This translates into CASSPRTSGGNEQFF.

This clonotype was counted a few times. Here the CDR3 DNA reads TGTGCCAGCAGTTTAGCCCTCCGTCTAGCGGGAGATTCCTACGAGCAGTACTTC. Translating gives CASSLALRLAGDSYEQYF. J is TRBJ2-7 and V is TRBV12-3 or TRBV12-4, with 10 bases aligning to TRBD2. V lost 0 bases to trimming and J lost 1 base; unmatched junction nucleotides: 9. The CDR3 has 18 residues.

This clonotype appeared a few times. The rearrangement uses TRBV6-5 and TRBJ1-1; 10 bases match TRBD1. J lost 7 bases, V lost 6 bases, and 11 bases had no gene match. CDR1 is MNHEY, CDR2 SVGAGI, per germline. CDR3 size: 15 residues. The chain's CDR3 is CASRQPGQGRDEAFF. The CDR3 nucleotides are TGTGCCAGCAGACAACCGGGACAGGGGAGAGATGAAGCTTTCTTT.

The rearrangement links TRBV5-1 to TRBJ2-1; 9 positions match TRBD2. Germline CDR1 reads SGHRS; CDR2 reads YFSETQ. V lost 8 bases to trimming and J lost 7 bases; unmatched junction nucleotides: 7. This CDR3 is 13 amino acids long. The CDR3 region has the DNA TGCGCCAGTCGGCCTAGCGGGATGAATGAGCAGTTCTTC. This translates into CASRPSGMNEQFF.

This clonotype has ten or more counts. The V call is TRBV10-2, the J call TRBJ1-1; a possible D gene is TRBD1 (6 bases). This CDR3 is built from 12 residues. Germline-derived CDR1 and CDR2 are WSHSY and SAAADI. Trimming took 7 bases from V and 5 from J, leaving 11 bases between them. This chain's CDR3 is CASIGGQTEAFF. The CDR3 DNA reads as TGCGCCAGCATCGGGGGGCAAACTGAAGCTTTCTTT.